One sample yielded the 20 T cell receptor beta chains listed below, sequenced in a study of PD-L1 blockade in urothelial cancer. Stated time point: peripheral blood 6 weeks after treatment start. The table came from immunoSEQ multiplex PCR; TCRdb's copy has only in-frame clones and leaves some out. The sample contains around 93,000 clones, less than 85% of which appear only once. Sample: PBMCs, taken around atezolizumab (anti-PD-L1) treatment. All receptors derive from a man aged 65 to 85 with urothelial cancer.

This chain links TRBV19 with TRBJ2-1, with 12 positions matching TRBD2. Losses at the gene ends were 5 bases for V and 7 bases for J; bases not matched to a gene: 0. Germline CDR1 is LNHDA and CDR2 is SQIVND (reference sequence). This CDR3 contains 13 residues. The CDR3 sequence is CASSGTSGNEQFF. The CDR3 region has the DNA TGTGCCAGTAGTGGGACTAGCGGGAATGAGCAGTTCTTC.

This chain links TRBV5-1 with TRBJ1-1; D may be TRBD1 (6 bases). V was pared by 3 bases and J by 4 bases, with 13 bases between. Germline CDR1 is SGHRS and CDR2 is YFSETQ. This CDR3 spans 14 amino acids. CDR3 DNA: TGCGCCAGCAGCTCAGGGGTTTTGGGCACTGAAGCTTTCTTT. Translation gives CASSSGVLGTEAFF. Full variable domain (rest looked up from reference TRBV5-1 and TRBJ1-1): KAGVTQTPRYLIKTRGQQVTLSCSPISGHRSVSWYQQTPGQGLQFLFEYFSETQRNKGNFPGRFSGRQFSNSRSEMNVSTLELGDSALYLCASSSGVLGTEAFFGQGTRLTVV.

V usage is TRBV19 and J usage is TRBJ1-1; 7 bases map to TRBD1. From germline, CDR1 is LNHDA and CDR2 SQIVND (reference sequence). The CDR3 runs 14 residues. Trimming at V came to 7 bases and at J to 1 base, leaving 6 bases not matched to a gene. In nucleotides, the CDR3 is TGTGCCAGTAACGTCGGGACAGCGAACACTGAAGCTTTCTTT. This sequence encodes CASNVGTANTEAFF. Complete variable domain (other parts from reference TRBV19 and TRBJ1-1): DGGITQSPKYLFRKEGQNVTLSCEQNLNHDAMYWYRQDPGQGLRLIYYSQIVNDFQKGDIAEGYSVSREKKESFPLTVTSAQKNPTAFYLCASNVGTANTEAFFGQGTRLTVV.

Here the CDR3 reads CASSQGGQGAPTNEKLFF. The CDR3 region has the DNA TGTGCCAGCAGCCAGGGAGGACAGGGGGCTCCTACTAATGAAAAACTGTTTTTT. This chain joins TRBV4-2 and TRBJ1-4; 11 positions agree with TRBD1. Germline lookup yields CDR1 LGHNA and CDR2 YNFKEQ. The CDR3 has 18 amino acids. The V gene end was trimmed by 3 bases and the J gene end by 2 bases; junction bases not matched to a gene: 8.

V and J are TRBV21-1 and TRBJ2-3; the D segment call TRBD2 is taken from the table without a DNA check. TRBV21-1 counts as a pseudogene. The CDR3 consists of 18 residues. The CDR3 nucleotides read TGTGCCAGCAGCAAGCCCGAGGGCCGCAAGACGGGCACAGATACGCAGTATTTT. It translates to CASSKPEGRKTGTDTQYF.

The chain recombines TRBV7-2 with TRBJ2-4, with D perhaps matching TRBD2 (6 bases). The CDR3 totals 13 residues. Germline CDR1 SGHTA, CDR2 FQGNSA. V was cut by 5 bases and J by 8 bases, with 13 bases left in between. The CDR3 DNA sequence: TGTGCCAGCAGCGCCGGGACTTCTGACATTCAGTACTTC. Its translation: CASSAGTSDIQYF.

This sequence joins TRBV2 and TRBJ1-4; weak D call: TRBD1 (5 bases). The CDR3 is 14 residues long. The V end lost 4 bases, the J end lost 4 bases, and 10 bases lay between the germline ends. Germline V gene sequence: CDR1 SNHLY, CDR2 FYNNEI. The CDR3 DNA reads TGTGCCAGCAGTGTGGAGGGGCTTAATGAAAAACTGTTTTTT. Translated: CASSVEGLNEKLFF. Variable domain in full (rest from reference TRBV2 and TRBJ1-4): EPEVTQTPSHQVTQMGQEVILRCVPISNHLYFYWYRQILGQKVEFLVSFYNNEISEKSEIFDDQFSVERPDGSNFTLKIRSTKLEDSAMYFCASSVEGLNEKLFFGSGTQLSVL.

This chain links TRBV7-2 with TRBJ2-7; tentative D call: TRBD2 (6 bases). Trimming cost V 2 bases and J 5 bases, with 13 bases left between them. CDR1 is SGHTA and CDR2 is FQGNSA in the germline V gene. The length of the CDR3 is 14 residues. DNA of the CDR3: TGTGCCAGCAGCTTAACTAGCTACGCACACGAGCAGTACTTC. This sequence encodes CASSLTSYAHEQYF.

The table lists this clone with a count of one. The chain has TRBV6-1 and TRBJ1-1, with TRBD1 matching over 7 bases. The CDR3 contains 14 residues. J lost 1 base, V lost 4 bases, and 3 bases had no gene match. Germline CDR1 reads MNHNS; CDR2 reads SASEGT. The CDR3 reads CASSARDRNTEAFF. CDR3 coding DNA: TGTGCCAGCAGTGCCCGGGACAGGAACACTGAAGCTTTCTTT.

The chain is built from TRBV19 and TRBJ1-6; D is unresolved. Germline V gene sequence: CDR1 LNHDA, CDR2 SQIVND (reference sequence). V was shortened by 0 bases and J by 7 bases, with 10 bases between the two germline ends. CDR3 length: 15 residues. CDR3 sequence (DNA): TGTGCCAGTAGTATAGATCGAACCACAAATTCACCCCTCCACTTT. It translates to CASSIDRTTNSPLHF. Full variable domain (outside the CDR3, taken from reference TRBV19 and TRBJ1-6): DGGITQSPKYLFRKEGQNVTLSCEQNLNHDAMYWYRQDPGQGLRLIYYSQIVNDFQKGDIAEGYSVSREKKESFPLTVTSAQKNPTAFYLCASSIDRTTNSPLHFGNGTRLTVT.

V and J are TRBV5-6 and TRBJ2-1, with 12 bases identical to TRBD2. The CDR3 extends over 16 amino acids. In germline, CDR1 is SGHDT, CDR2 YYEEEE. The trim removed 4 bases at V and 8 bases at J, leaving 10 bases unmatched. The CDR3 spells CASSPTETSGSYEQFF. The CDR3 nucleotides read TGTGCCAGCAGCCCAACCGAGACTAGCGGGAGTTATGAGCAGTTCTTC.

V and J are TRBV5-1 and TRBJ2-7; TRBD2 agrees at 8 bases. The CDR3 consists of 14 residues. Germline V gene lookup returns CDR1 SGHRS and CDR2 YFSETQ. V shed 4 bases, J shed 6 bases, and the junction held 9 bases outside the gene matches. CDR3 bases: TGCGCCAGCAGCCTGGGACTAGGAAACTTCGAGCAGTACTTC. Its protein is CASSLGLGNFEQYF.

With respect to this clone: The junction does not match germline at one end; this may be a read error. The chain uses TRBV6-4 and TRBJ2-7; D is uncertain. The CDR3 is made up of 11 amino acids. Germline values: CDR1 MRHNA, CDR2 SNTAGT. CDR3 sequence reads: CASSDSNEQYF. For the CDR3, the DNA is TGTGCCAGCAGTGACTCCAACGAGCAGTACTTC.

This chain connects TRBV7-2 to TRBJ1-2, with TRBD1 matching 7 bases. Looked up from germline, CDR1 is SGHTA and CDR2 is FQGNSA. This CDR3 contains 13 residues. The V segment lost 5 bases and the J segment 4 bases; nucleotides outside the gene matches: 4. The CDR3 loop is CASSPGGIYGYTF. The CDR3 region has the DNA TGTGCCAGCAGCCCAGGGGGGATCTATGGCTACACCTTC. Drawing the rest from reference TRBV7-2 and TRBJ1-2, the complete variable domain is GAGVSQSPSNKVTEKGKDVELRCDPISGHTALYWYRQSLGQGLEFLIYFQGNSAPDKSGLPSDRFSAERTGGSVSTLTIQRTQQEDSAVYLCASSPGGIYGYTFGSGTRLTVV.

The sample holds a few counts of this clone. The chain joins TRBV19 to TRBJ2-5, with 9 bases aligning to TRBD2. CDR1 LNHDA and CDR2 SQIVND come from the germline V gene (reference sequence). V was clipped by 3 bases and J by 6 bases; unmatched bases: 8. The CDR3 consists of 15 residues. The chain's CDR3 is CASSIGLAGFQTQYF. CDR3 nucleotides: TGTGCCAGTAGTATTGGGCTAGCGGGATTTCAGACCCAGTACTTC.

This clone came up a few times. The CDR3 region has the DNA TGTGCCAGTAGCGAGGGGACAGTAGAGAACACTGAAGCTTTCTTT. Its translation: CASSEGTVENTEAFF. The V and J genes are TRBV19 and TRBJ1-1, with 7 bases matching TRBD1. Germline CDR1 and CDR2: LNHDA and SQIVND (reference sequence). The CDR3 consists of 15 residues. After removal of 6 bases from V and 1 base from J, the junction contained 8 bases not matched to a gene.

The chain combines TRBV18 with TRBJ1-2; TRBD1 matches 7 bases. This CDR3 is 16 amino acids long. J was trimmed by 1 base and V by 5 bases; bases with no gene match: 10. Germline V gene sequence: CDR1 KGHSH, CDR2 LQKENI. CDR3: CASSGTADIGNYGYTF. CDR3 DNA sequence: TGTGCCAGCTCAGGGACAGCCGACATCGGTAACTATGGCTACACCTTC.

The chain uses TRBV5-1 and TRBJ2-3; no clear D. This CDR3 is built from 15 residues. CDR1 is SGHRS, CDR2 YFSETQ, per germline. The V end was cut by 0 bases, the J end by 4 bases, with 12 bases between. The CDR3 sequence: CASSLASSRADTQYF. CDR3 DNA: TGCGCCAGCAGCTTGGCCTCAAGTCGCGCAGATACGCAGTATTTT.

This chain uses TRBV30 with TRBJ2-7, with TRBD2 matching 7 bases. CDR3 length: 14 amino acids. The J segment lost 3 bases and the V segment lost 1 base, leaving 6 bases of the junction unmatched. Germline values: CDR1 GTSNPN, CDR2 SVGIG (reference sequence). The CDR3 region is CAWSGGDYFYEQYF. The CDR3 coding sequence is TGTGCCTGGAGTGGGGGGGACTATTTCTACGAGCAGTACTTC.

This rearrangement joins TRBV9 to TRBJ2-5; possible D gene TRBD1, 5 bases. Germline-derived CDR1 and CDR2 are SGDLS and YYNGEE. Trimming stripped 3 bases from V and 5 bases from J, with 17 bases between. The CDR3 length is 15 residues. The CDR3 DNA reads TGTGCCAGCAGCGGGGCAGGGTTTAAGGGGGAGACCCAGTACTTC. Translating gives CASSGAGFKGETQYF.